Following are 14 T cell receptor beta chains from one sample sequenced in a study of blood T cell repertoires in COVID-19. This table comes from immunoSEQ multiplex PCR, and its TCRdb copy is limited to in-frame clones, with some not included. The profile shows approximately 210,000 clones, about 85% of them singletons. Sequencing was done on a sample of peripheral blood. Every receptor here comes from a man aged 65 to 79 with acute or convalescent COVID-19.

This rearrangement joins TRBV6-5 to TRBJ1-1; 7 nucleotides align to TRBD1. Germline CDR1 and CDR2: MNHEY and SVGAGI. The CDR3 spans 14 residues. The V and J ends lost 4 bases and 5 bases, in that order; junction bases with no gene match: 7. Written as DNA, the CDR3 is TGTGCCAGCAGTTCTACAGGGGCTGGGACTGAAGCTTTCTTT. Encoded protein: CASSSTGAGTEAFF.

For this clone: This sample also contains other DNA sequences that code for the same CDR3. The chain links TRBV5-1 to TRBJ2-7; maybe TRBD1 (6 bases). The CDR3 is 15 residues long. CDR1 is SGHRS, CDR2 YFSETQ, per germline. Deletions cut 0 bases from V and 2 bases from J, with 12 bases between. Here the CDR3 DNA reads TGCGCCAGCAGCTTGGGGGCCAGGGGAGCCTACGAGCAGTACTTC. Its translation is CASSLGARGAYEQYF.

V and J are TRBV5-4 and TRBJ2-7; TRBD2 agrees at 7 bases. The CDR3 is 14 amino acids. V gave up 4 bases and J gave up 3 bases; unmatched junction bases: 7. CDR1 SGHNT and CDR2 YYREEE come from the germline V gene (reference sequence). DNA for the CDR3: TGTGCCAGCAGCGTGGGGGGGAGGGTCTACGAGCAGTACTTC. Protein product: CASSVGGRVYEQYF. The whole variable domain, remainder taken from reference TRBV5-4 and TRBJ2-7, is ETGVTQSPTHLIKTRGQQVTLRCSSQSGHNTVSWYQQALGQGPQFIFQYYREEENGRGNFPPRFSGLQFPNYSSELNVNALELDDSALYLCASSVGGRVYEQYFGPGTRLTVT.

The chain links TRBV19 to TRBJ2-1, with 13 bases fitting TRBD2. The CDR3 is 16 amino acids. V lost 5 bases and J lost 8; bases outside the gene matches: 9. Germline V gene data show CDR1 as LNHDA and CDR2 as SQIVND (reference sequence). The CDR3 nucleotides read TGTGCCAGTAGTCCCCGGACTAGCGGGAGTCCGGATGAGCAGTTCTTC. Its translation: CASSPRTSGSPDEQFF.

The rearrangement joins TRBV10-3 to TRBJ2-3; D unclear. Trimming took 6 bases from V and 1 from J, leaving 14 bases between them. CDR3 length: 15 amino acids. From germline, CDR1 is ENHRY and CDR2 SYGVKD. CDR3 in amino acids: CAIRPGESGTDTQYF. In DNA, the CDR3 is TGTGCCATCAGGCCAGGCGAGTCTGGCACAGATACGCAGTATTTT.

The chain is built from TRBV7-9 and TRBJ2-5; D not certain. This CDR3 spans 13 amino acids. Trimming took off 7 bases at V and 4 bases at J, with 13 bases between the two ends. CDR1 is SEHNR and CDR2 is FQNEAQ in the germline V gene (reference sequence). This chain's CDR3 is CASTRVPGETQYF. The CDR3 coding sequence is TGTGCCAGCACCCGCGTCCCTGGAGAGACCCAGTACTTC.

The chain recombines TRBV19 with TRBJ1-1; the D is unclear. Germline lookup yields CDR1 LNHDA and CDR2 SQIVND (reference sequence). V was trimmed by 6 bases and J by 6 bases, leaving 23 bases between them. This CDR3 comprises 16 residues. CDR3 DNA sequence: TGTGCCAGTAGGAAGCTTTTAACGGGCCTCGGGGCTGAAGCTTTCTTT. Translation gives CASRKLLTGLGAEAFF.

This chain links TRBV28 with TRBJ1-5; the match to TRBD1 covers 9 bases. This CDR3 has 14 residues. Trimming took 6 bases from V and 4 from J; bases not matched to a gene: 4. Germline CDR1 is MDHEN and CDR2 is SYDVKM. CDR3 amino acids: CASRVGQGNQPQHF. CDR3 in DNA: TGTGCCAGCAGGGTCGGACAGGGGAATCAGCCCCAGCATTTT.

The V and J genes are TRBV10-3 and TRBJ2-3; tentatively, D is TRBD2 (5 bases). Germline V gives CDR1 ENHRY, CDR2 SYGVKD. CDR3 length: 14 residues. The V gene lost 4 bases and the J gene lost 8 bases, with 16 bases spanning the gap. The CDR3 region is CAISARRTEGTQYF. The CDR3 DNA follows: TGTGCCATCAGTGCAAGGCGGACTGAGGGTACGCAGTATTTT.

V gene TRBV7-2 combines with J gene TRBJ2-1; no reliable D call. The CDR3 is 14 residues long. The germline V gene encodes CDR1 SGHTA and CDR2 FQGNSA. The V end was cut by 4 bases, the J end by 6 bases, with 13 bases between. For the CDR3, the DNA is TGTGCCAGCAGCTCAGGCTACACTCTCAATGAGCAGTTCTTC. Amino acid sequence: CASSSGYTLNEQFF.

The V gene is TRBV7-2, the J gene TRBJ1-2; 7 nucleotides agree with TRBD1. CDR3 size: 15 residues. The V segment lost 5 bases and the J segment 0 bases; nucleotides outside the gene matches: 6. From germline, CDR1 is SGHTA and CDR2 FQGNSA. The CDR3: CASSHEGTANYGYTF. In DNA form, the CDR3 reads TGTGCCAGCAGCCACGAAGGGACAGCTAACTATGGCTACACCTTC.

This rearrangement joins TRBV29-1 to TRBJ1-2; 8 nucleotides align to TRBD1. V shed 7 bases and J 4 bases; nucleotides not matched to a gene: 11. There are 14 residues in the CDR3. CDR1 SQVTM and CDR2 ANQGSEA come from the germline V gene. The CDR3 loop is CSAPGQGGFYGYTF. The DNA for the CDR3 is TGCAGCGCCCCTGGACAGGGAGGCTTCTATGGCTACACCTTC.

The chain uses TRBV30 and TRBJ1-3; 7 bases are shared with TRBD1. Germline-derived CDR1 and CDR2 are GTSNPN and SVGIG (reference sequence). V dropped 8 bases and J dropped 0; count of bases not matched to a gene: 1. The CDR3 consists of 12 residues. The CDR3 spells CAGTVSGNTIYF. CDR3 sequence (DNA): TGTGCCGGGACAGTCTCTGGAAACACCATATATTTT. Supplemented by reference TRBV30 and TRBJ1-3, the full variable domain reads SQTIHQWPATLVQPVGSPLSLECTVEGTSNPNLYWYRQAAGRGLQLLFYSVGIGQISSEVPQNLSASRPQDRQFILSSKKLLLSDSGFYLCAGTVSGNTIYFGEGSWLTVV.

The genes are TRBV19 and TRBJ1-1; 9 bases align to TRBD1. CDR3 length: 14 residues. Germline values: CDR1 LNHDA, CDR2 SQIVND (reference sequence). After removal of 6 bases from V and 4 bases from J, the junction contained 6 bases not matched to a gene. CDR3 sequence reads: CASRTGGMGTEAFF. DNA for the CDR3: TGTGCCAGTAGAACAGGGGGCATGGGCACTGAAGCTTTCTTT.